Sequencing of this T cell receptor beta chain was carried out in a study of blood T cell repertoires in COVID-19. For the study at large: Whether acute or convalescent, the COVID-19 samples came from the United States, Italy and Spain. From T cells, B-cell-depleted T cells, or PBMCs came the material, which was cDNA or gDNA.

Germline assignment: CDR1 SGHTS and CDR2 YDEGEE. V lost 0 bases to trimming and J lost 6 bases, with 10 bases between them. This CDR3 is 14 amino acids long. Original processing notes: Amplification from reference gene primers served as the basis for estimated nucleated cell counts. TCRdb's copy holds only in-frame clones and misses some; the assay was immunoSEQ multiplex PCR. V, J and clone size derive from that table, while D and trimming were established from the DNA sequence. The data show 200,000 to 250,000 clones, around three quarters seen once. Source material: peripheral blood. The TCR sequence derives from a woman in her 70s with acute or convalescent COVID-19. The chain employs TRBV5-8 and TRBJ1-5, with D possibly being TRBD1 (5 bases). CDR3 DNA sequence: TGTGCCAGCAGCTTGGGGGTGGGGGGTCAGCCCCAGCATTTT. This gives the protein CASSLGVGGQPQHF.